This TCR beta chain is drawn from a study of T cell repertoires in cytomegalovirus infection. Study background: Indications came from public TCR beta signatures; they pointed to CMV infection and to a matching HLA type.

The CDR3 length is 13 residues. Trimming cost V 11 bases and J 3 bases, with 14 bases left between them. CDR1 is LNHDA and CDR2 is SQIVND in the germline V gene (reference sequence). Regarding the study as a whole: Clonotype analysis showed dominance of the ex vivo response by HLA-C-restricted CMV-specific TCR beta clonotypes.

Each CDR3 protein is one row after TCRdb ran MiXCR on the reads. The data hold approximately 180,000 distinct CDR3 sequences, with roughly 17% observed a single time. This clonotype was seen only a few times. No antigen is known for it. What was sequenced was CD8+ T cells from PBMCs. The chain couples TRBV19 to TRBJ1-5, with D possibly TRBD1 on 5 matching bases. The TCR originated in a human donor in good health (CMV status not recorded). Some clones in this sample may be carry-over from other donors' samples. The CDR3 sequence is CASEQGYNQPQHF. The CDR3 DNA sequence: TGTGCCTCGGAGCAGGGTTACAATCAGCCCCAGCATTTT.